These T cell receptor beta chains were read from a single sample in a study of T-cell reconstitution after alpha-beta-depleted transplantation in children. TCRdb used MiXCR to reprocess the PCR reads, holding one entry per CDR3 protein. This table holds about 240,000 distinct CDR3 sequences, over 20% found once. This specimen consisted of PBMCs, obtained before TCRalphabeta/CD19-depleted stem cell transplant. The receptors derive from a girl aged 2 to 9 with Fanconi anemia, due to receive a stem cell transplant. Both conserved end residues are part of each CDR3. D genes are given only for firm matches.

V	J	D	CDR3
TRBV7-6	TRBJ2-3	.	CASSRLTDTQYF
TRBV20-1	TRBJ2-1	TRBD1	CSAMALGQGHNEQFF
TRBV28	TRBJ2-5	TRBD2	CASRSRPGLAETQYF
TRBV20-1	TRBJ2-3	TRBD2	CSARVYGRAADTQYF
TRBV5-4	TRBJ1-2	.	CASSSFYPSGGYGYTF
TRBV7-2	TRBJ1-1	.	CASSEQGYEHTEAFF
TRBV27	TRBJ2-1	.	CASSLFDPRGDEQFF
TRBV7-6	TRBJ2-3	TRBD2	CASSLRATSGGVTSTDTQYF
TRBV12-3/TRBV12-4	TRBJ2-3	TRBD2	CASSPPTSGVADTQYF
TRBV29-1	TRBJ2-5	.	CSVEDFRGSETQYF
TRBV7-9	TRBJ2-1	.	CASRSRNDNEQFF
TRBV20-1	TRBJ1-4	.	CSARESFSQGGLFF
TRBV7-6	TRBJ2-3	.	CASSLSSTDTQYF
TRBV20-1	TRBJ2-7	.	CSANRAVSYEQYF
TRBV21-1	TRBJ2-2	.	CASSTREWTGELFF
TRBV29-1	TRBJ2-1	TRBD2	CSVGLAGGYSYNEQFF
TRBV20-1	TRBJ2-7	.	CSASSRDYEQYF
TRBV29-1	TRBJ2-2	.	CSVPGTNTGELFF
TRBV30	TRBJ1-2	.	CAWVRWNGYTF
TRBV29-1	TRBJ2-5	TRBD1	CSVVTGYLETQYF
TRBV11-1	TRBJ2-3	.	CASGRWGARNTDTQYF
TRBV7-2	TRBJ2-7	.	CASSHQGGPYEQYF
TRBV6-5	TRBJ1-4	.	CASSYSGQSAIEKLFF
TRBV10-3	TRBJ2-7	TRBD2	CAISDRGGELYEQYF
TRBV12-3/TRBV12-4	TRBJ2-5	.	CASSGMRGGTQYF
TRBV29-1	TRBJ2-3	.	CSVRGGYTDTQYF
TRBV20-1	TRBJ2-2	TRBD1	CSAGTQGTGELFF
TRBV20-1	TRBJ1-5	TRBD1	CSAWLGQGNQPQHF
TRBV12-3/TRBV12-4	TRBJ2-1	.	CASSFNGYNEQFF
TRBV27	TRBJ2-7	.	CASSLARSYEQYF
TRBV20-1	TRBJ2-7	TRBD2	CSARDPPGGRGGSTYEQYF
TRBV5-1	TRBJ1-2	TRBD1	CASSLVAGGDYGYTF
TRBV20-1	TRBJ2-5	TRBD2	CSASGTSRGLETQYF
TRBV20-1	TRBJ2-5	TRBD2	CSARDRSGGQETQYF
TRBV9	TRBJ2-3	.	CASSPTLGAVIRDTQYF
TRBV27	TRBJ2-3	.	CASHRAGRLTDTQYF
TRBV5-1	TRBJ2-1	TRBD1	CASTTGQGYNEQFF
TRBV29-1	TRBJ2-1	.	CSVDRLDRVANEQFF
TRBV21-1	TRBJ1-2	.	CASSKARYREDYGYTF
TRBV5-1	TRBJ2-3	.	CASSLTDPSTDTQYF
TRBV5-4	TRBJ2-3	TRBD2	CASSTGGLAGTDTQYF
TRBV20-1	TRBJ2-5	TRBD2	CSARPTGLVFVAQYF
TRBV6-4	TRBJ1-2	.	CASSEGVDRGGYTF
TRBV7-2	TRBJ2-7	.	CASSWDWSSYEQYF
TRBV20-1	TRBJ2-7	TRBD2	CSAPGLAFYEQYF
TRBV6-2/TRBV6-3	TRBJ2-1	.	CASSYSGYNEQFF